A single sample is the source of the 29 T cell receptor beta chains below, sequenced in a study of shared clonotypes between healthy human individuals. The protocol was immunoSEQ multiplex PCR, while the TCRdb copy is restricted to in-frame clones and leaves out a portion. The data show roughly 2,300,000 clones, around 92% seen once. The specimen sequenced was naive CD4+ T cells from PBMCs. Subset given: CD45RA+ positively selected. Receptors were obtained from a man younger than 30 in good health. Some clones in this sample may be carry-over from other donors' samples.

J is TRBJ2-5 and V is TRBV6-1; tentative D call: TRBD2 (7 bases). Trimming cost V 6 bases and J 1 base, with 12 bases left between them. Germline V gene data show CDR1 as MNHNS and CDR2 as SASEGT. The CDR3 extends over 14 amino acids. The CDR3: CASRDGGAQETQYF. CDR3 bases: TGTGCCAGCAGAGATGGGGGGGCCCAAGAGACCCAGTACTTC.

The chain recombines TRBV28 with TRBJ1-2; the match to TRBD1 covers 7 bases. The V and J ends lost 3 bases and 4 bases, in that order; junction bases with no gene match: 5. The CDR3 is 14 residues long. CDR1 is MDHEN, CDR2 SYDVKM, per germline. Here the CDR3 DNA reads TGTGCCAGCAGTTTGGGACAGAACACCTATGGCTACACCTTC. Translating it yields CASSLGQNTYGYTF.

The chain uses TRBV7-9 and TRBJ1-4, with D unresolved. This CDR3 comprises 13 residues. Germline CDR1 reads SEHNR; CDR2 reads FQNEAQ (reference sequence). The V gene lost 3 bases and the J gene lost 7 bases, with 9 bases spanning the gap. The CDR3 nucleotides read TGTGCCAGCAGCTTCCCCTGGGCTGAAAAACTGTTTTTT. It encodes CASSFPWAEKLFF.

This chain joins TRBV6-5 and TRBJ2-1; 7 bases are a match to TRBD2. CDR1 and CDR2 (germline): MNHEY, SVGAGI. The CDR3 runs 14 residues. V dropped 4 bases and J dropped 3; count of bases not matched to a gene: 3. CDR3 bases: TGTGCCAGCAGTTCGAAGCGGGGCTACAATGAGCAGTTCTTC. It codes for CASSSKRGYNEQFF.

The rearrangement links TRBV19 to TRBJ2-7; TRBD1 matches at 8 bases. The CDR3 covers 14 residues. V lost 9 bases and J lost 1; bases outside the gene matches: 8. Germline CDR1 LNHDA, CDR2 SQIVND (reference sequence). The CDR3 is CASARGTGSYEQYF. In DNA form, the CDR3 reads TGTGCCAGCGCCCGCGGGACAGGTTCCTACGAGCAGTACTTC.

The rearrangement uses TRBV28 and TRBJ2-1; TRBD1 matches at 9 bases. Trimming at V came to 4 bases and at J to 10 bases, leaving 17 bases not matched to a gene. Looked up from germline, CDR1 is MDHEN and CDR2 is SYDVKM. The CDR3 loop spans 17 amino acids. In DNA, the CDR3 is TGTGCCAGCAGTTCAAGCCCTCGGGACAGGGAAGGAGGAGAGCAGTTCTTC. Amino acid sequence: CASSSSPRDREGGEQFF.

This clone was recorded only once. The V and J genes are TRBV18 and TRBJ1-3; 10 bases are a match to TRBD1. The CDR3 has 16 residues. Germline trimming cut 3 bases from V and 1 base from J; bases unmatched to any gene: 3. From germline, CDR1 is KGHSH and CDR2 LQKENI. CDR3 nucleotides: TGTGCCAGCTCACCCGCGGGACAGGGGTCTGGAAACACCATATATTTT. The encoded protein is CASSPAGQGSGNTIYF.

The V gene is TRBV2, the J gene TRBJ2-7; D gene unclear. The ends were cut back, 1 base at V and 3 bases at J, with 13 bases in the middle. The CDR3 runs to 15 residues. Germline V gene sequence: CDR1 SNHLY, CDR2 FYNNEI. The chain's CDR3 is CASSEVRPPGYEQYF. In DNA form, the CDR3 reads TGTGCCAGCAGTGAAGTCAGACCTCCGGGCTACGAGCAGTACTTC. Looking up the rest from reference TRBV2 and TRBJ2-7 gives the full variable domain: EPEVTQTPSHQVTQMGQEVILRCVPISNHLYFYWYRQILGQKVEFLVSFYNNEISEKSEIFDDQFSVERPDGSNFTLKIRSTKLEDSAMYFCASSEVRPPGYEQYFGPGTRLTVT.

The DNA of the CDR3 is TGTGCCAGCAGTTTTCAGGGGCCAGCCTCCGGGGGGCAGTTCTTC. Residues: CASSFQGPASGGQFF. The chain is built from TRBV28 and TRBJ2-1; D is perhaps TRBD1 or TRBD2 (6 bases each). Germline CDR1 MDHEN, CDR2 SYDVKM. Trimming took off 3 bases at V and 12 bases at J, with 21 bases between the two ends. The CDR3 covers 15 residues. Full variable domain (remainder filled in from reference TRBV28 and TRBJ2-1): DVKVTQSSRYLVKRTGEKVFLECVQDMDHENMFWYRQDPGLGLRLIYFSYDVKMKEKGDIPEGYSVSREKKERFSLILESASTNQTSMYLCASSFQGPASGGQFFGPGTRLTVL.

The table lists this clone with a few counts. This specimen includes other DNA sequences encoding the same CDR3. This chain uses TRBV20-1 with TRBJ1-1; no definite D call. Germline CDR1 reads DFQATT; CDR2 reads SNEGSKA (reference sequence). The CDR3 sequence is 11 residues long. V was clipped by 5 bases and J by 5 bases, with 9 bases between them. CDR3 in DNA: TGCAGTGCTCGGAGGAGGACTGAAGCTTTCTTT. Encoded protein: CSARRRTEAFF.

This chain uses TRBV6-1 with TRBJ2-4; D is perhaps TRBD2 (5 bases). The CDR3 spans 15 residues. Germline V gene lookup returns CDR1 MNHNS and CDR2 SASEGT. V was shortened by 3 bases and J by 6 bases, with 15 bases between the two germline ends. This CDR3 reads CASSDPTGNRNIQYF. The CDR3 coding sequence is TGTGCCAGCAGTGACCCGACGGGGAACCGAAACATTCAGTACTTC.

The rearrangement uses TRBV5-6 and TRBJ1-4; D call uncertain. The CDR3 totals 12 residues. Germline values: CDR1 SGHDT, CDR2 YYEEEE. Trimming shortened V by 5 bases and J by 7 bases, and 9 bases separated the two germline ends. The CDR3 loop is CASSSPGEKLFF. CDR3 nucleotide sequence: TGTGCCAGCAGTTCTCCGGGTGAAAAACTGTTTTTT.

In nucleotides, the CDR3 is TGTGCCAGCAGTTTGCCTAGCGCTAATCACCCTGGGGAGACCCAGTACTTC. This encodes CASSLPSANHPGETQYF. The J gene is TRBJ2-5, the V gene TRBV28; a weak D match, TRBD2 (6 bases). The V gene lost 3 bases and the J gene lost 5 bases, with 22 bases spanning the gap. The CDR3 totals 17 residues. CDR1 MDHEN and CDR2 SYDVKM come from the germline V gene.

This chain links TRBV4-1 with TRBJ1-1; tentative D call: TRBD1 (5 bases). CDR1 and CDR2 from the germline V gene are MGHRA and YSYEKL. V was pared by 2 bases and J by 3 bases, with 16 bases between. The CDR3 is made up of 16 amino acids. CDR3 coding DNA: TGCGCCAGCAGCCAAAGTCGGTTTCTGGGGGACACTGAAGCTTTCTTT. Amino acids: CASSQSRFLGDTEAFF.

The V and J genes are TRBV9 and TRBJ1-3; D gene uncertain. V lost 0 bases, J lost 4 bases, and 14 bases lay in between. The CDR3 contains 16 residues. CDR1 SGDLS and CDR2 YYNGEE come from the germline V gene. CDR3 protein: CASSVVSGNAGNTIYF. The CDR3 DNA is TGTGCCAGCAGCGTAGTGTCGGGGAACGCCGGAAACACCATATATTTT.

The genes are TRBV4-2 and TRBJ2-1; 10 bases are shared with TRBD1. The CDR3 sequence is 18 residues long. Germline CDR1 and CDR2: LGHNA and YNFKEQ. After removal of 0 bases from V and 8 bases from J, the junction contained 13 bases not matched to a gene. CDR3 sequence (DNA): TGTGCCAGCAGCCAAGAGCCTTTGGTGAGACAGGGGGCCTATGAGCAGTTCTTC. The encoded protein is CASSQEPLVRQGAYEQFF.

J is TRBJ2-7 and V is TRBV29-1; tentative D call: TRBD2 (5 bases). CDR1 is SQVTM and CDR2 is ANQGSEA in the germline V gene. Trimming shortened V by 4 bases and J by 0 bases, and 13 bases separated the two germline ends. The CDR3 covers 14 residues. The CDR3 region is CSVGPGVGSYEQYF. CDR3 sequence (DNA): TGCAGCGTTGGCCCCGGGGTGGGCTCCTACGAGCAGTACTTC.

The V and J genes are TRBV2 and TRBJ2-7, with D maybe TRBD2 (5 bases). This CDR3 has 15 amino acids. The V and J ends lost 3 bases and 2 bases respectively, with 14 bases between them. Germline CDR1 is SNHLY and CDR2 is FYNNEI. The CDR3 bases are TGTGCCAGCAGTGATCTTCGGCGGGTAGCCTACGAGCAGTACTTC. Translated: CASSDLRRVAYEQYF.

The chain carries TRBV25-1 and TRBJ2-5; D ambiguous. Germline V gives CDR1 MGHDK, CDR2 SYGVNS. V was clipped by 3 bases and J by 5 bases, with 16 bases between them. The CDR3 has 15 residues. The CDR3 coding sequence is TGTGCCAGCAGTGACCCTGGGCCAGCCAGGGAGACCCAGTACTTC. Amino acids: CASSDPGPARETQYF. Looking up the rest from reference TRBV25-1 and TRBJ2-5 gives the full variable domain: EADIYQTPRYLVIGTGKKITLECSQTMGHDKMYWYQQDPGMELHLIHYSYGVNSTEKGDLSSESTVSRIRTEHFPLTLESARPSHTSQYLCASSDPGPARETQYFGPGTRLLVL.

V gene TRBV6-1 combines with J gene TRBJ2-3; 8 positions match TRBD2. The CDR3 consists of 15 residues. The junction had 5 bases not matched to a gene; V was cut back by 5 bases and J by 1 base. CDR1 and CDR2 (germline): MNHNS, SASEGT. CDR3 amino acids: CASSLSGGRTDTQYF. In nucleotides, the CDR3 is TGTGCCAGCAGTCTCTCGGGGGGGCGCACAGATACGCAGTATTTT.

V usage is TRBV6-1 and J usage is TRBJ1-1, with a possible D match to TRBD1 (6 bases). V lost 2 bases and J 5 bases, leaving 15 bases between the germline ends. From germline, CDR1 is MNHNS and CDR2 SASEGT. This CDR3 has 15 amino acids. DNA of the CDR3: TGTGCCAGCAGTGAATTAGGGGGAGCAGGGACTGAAGCTTTCTTT. This codes for CASSELGGAGTEAFF.

This clone was picked up one time. The chain has TRBV7-2 and TRBJ2-5; the D is unclear. V lost 1 base and J 2 bases, leaving 8 bases between the germline ends. This CDR3 is 14 amino acids long. Germline values: CDR1 SGHTA, CDR2 FQGNSA. The CDR3 protein is CASSLDGFQETQYF. CDR3 nucleotide sequence: TGTGCCAGCAGCTTAGACGGCTTTCAAGAGACCCAGTACTTC.

The rearrangement links TRBV5-1 to TRBJ1-2, with 10 bases aligning to TRBD1. The CDR3 spans 14 residues. Unmatched junction bases numbered 6, after V lost 4 bases and J lost 6 bases. Germline-derived CDR1 and CDR2 are SGHRS and YFSETQ. The CDR3 DNA sequence: TGCGCCAGCAGCCCCCGGGACAGGGGCGATGGCTACACCTTC. This encodes CASSPRDRGDGYTF.

The chain is built from TRBV7-9 and TRBJ2-1, with 7 positions matching TRBD2. This CDR3 has 17 amino acids. CDR1 is SEHNR, CDR2 FQNEAQ, per germline (reference sequence). J gave up 4 bases and V 9 bases, and 18 bases lay outside the gene matches. The CDR3 protein is CASSTLRDYYNYNEQFF. In DNA, the CDR3 is TGTGCCAGTAGCACGCTCCGGGACTATTATAATTACAATGAGCAGTTCTTC.

CDR3 nucleotide sequence: TGTGCCAGTAGTATAGGGCAGGGTGCGAATCAGCCCCAGCATTTT. The encoded protein is CASSIGQGANQPQHF. The rearrangement links TRBV19 to TRBJ1-5; TRBD1 might be the D (5 bases). Germline V lookup: CDR1 LNHDA, CDR2 SQIVND (reference sequence). V was shortened by 1 base and J by 4 bases, with 11 bases between the two germline ends. There are 15 residues in the CDR3.

V and J are TRBV6-5 and TRBJ1-2; D gene uncertain. The germline V and J ends were trimmed by 0 bases and 11 bases, with 10 bases remaining between them. Germline values: CDR1 MNHEY, CDR2 SVGAGI. The CDR3 is 12 residues long. This CDR3 reads CASSYSNGRYTF. CDR3 nucleotide sequence: TGTGCCAGCAGTTACTCGAACGGACGTTACACCTTC.

This clone appeared a single time. The chain employs TRBV7-9 and TRBJ2-1; no reliable D call. V shed 3 bases and J shed 13 bases, with 10 bases lying between them. CDR1 is SEHNR, CDR2 FQNEAQ, per germline (reference sequence). The CDR3 sequence is 11 residues long. The CDR3 nucleotides read TGTGCCAGCAGCTTGAGCGAGGCCCAGTTCTTC. It specifies CASSLSEAQFF.

This clone was found a few times. V usage is TRBV30 and J usage is TRBJ1-5, with a possible D match to TRBD1 (5 bases). Trimming removed 2 bases at V and 8 bases at J, with 13 bases between. This CDR3 contains 13 residues. Germline V gene sequence: CDR1 GTSNPN, CDR2 SVGIG (reference sequence). CDR3 residues: CAWSSQGVEPQHF. CDR3 sequence (DNA): TGTGCCTGGAGTTCCCAGGGAGTGGAGCCCCAGCATTTT.

The chain uses TRBV19 and TRBJ1-5; D remains unclear. Trimming left V 7 bases short and J 0 bases short, with 13 bases between. The CDR3 spans 15 residues. Germline V lookup: CDR1 LNHDA, CDR2 SQIVND (reference sequence). The CDR3 is CASKNGRDSNQPQHF. The CDR3 region has the DNA TGTGCCAGTAAAAATGGGCGCGATAGCAATCAGCCCCAGCATTTT.